This passage covers 20 T cell receptor beta chains from one sample sequenced in a study of technical replicates of blood from several donors. The method was immunoSEQ multiplex PCR; TCRdb's version includes in-frame clones alone and lacks a portion of them. This table holds tens of thousands of clones, less than 95% found once. Sample: T cells isolated from PBMCs. These receptor sequences come from a human donor in good health.

Comments on this clone: Relative to the germline gene, one junction end is altered; a read error may explain this. The V gene is TRBV7-7, the J gene TRBJ2-7; 10 bases match TRBD1. CDR1 SSHAT and CDR2 FNYEAQ come from the germline V gene (reference sequence). The CDR3 is made up of 15 amino acids. The CDR3 spells CASSPGGQGIFEQYF. CDR3 in DNA: TGTGCTAGCAGCCCTGGGGGACAGGGGATCTTCGAGCAGTACTTC.

V gene TRBV4-2 combines with J gene TRBJ1-3, with no clear D. With 4 bases removed from V and 3 bases from J, the gap between germline ends came to 16 bases. The CDR3 length is 16 residues. Germline CDR1 LGHNA, CDR2 YNFKEQ. The CDR3 spells CASSPEGGRFGNTIYF. The CDR3 bases are TGTGCCAGCAGCCCCGAGGGAGGCAGGTTTGGAAACACCATATATTTT.

The chain links TRBV4-1 to TRBJ1-1; a possible D gene is TRBD1 (6 bases). This CDR3 region has 15 residues. The germline CDR1 and CDR2 sequences are MGHRA and YSYEKL. The ends were cut back, 0 bases at V and 4 bases at J, with 12 bases in the middle. The chain's CDR3 is CASSQDPGAGTEAFF. The CDR3 coding sequence is TGCGCCAGCAGCCAAGATCCAGGGGCCGGCACTGAAGCTTTCTTT.

V gene TRBV9 combines with J gene TRBJ2-7; D gene ambiguous. Deletions cut 4 bases from V and 0 bases from J, with 8 bases between. The CDR3 extends over 13 amino acids. The V gene's germline CDR1 is SGDLS and CDR2 YYNGEE. CDR3 DNA sequence: TGTGCCAGCAGCCCCCTAAGCTCCTACGAGCAGTACTTC. Translating it yields CASSPLSSYEQYF.

The rearrangement uses TRBV7-2 and TRBJ2-1; 7 positions agree with TRBD2. V shed 4 bases and J 4 bases; nucleotides not matched to a gene: 4. CDR1 SGHTA and CDR2 FQGNSA come from the germline V gene. The CDR3 spans 14 residues. In DNA form, the CDR3 reads TGTGCCAGCAGCTCCAGCGGGATTTACAATGAGCAGTTCTTC. Protein product: CASSSSGIYNEQFF.

This clone appeared once. The chain recombines TRBV30 with TRBJ1-2; 8 bases are a match to TRBD1. Germline V gene lookup returns CDR1 GTSNPN and CDR2 SVGIG (reference sequence). The ends lost 1 base at V and 8 bases at J; junction bases unmatched: 9. The CDR3 extends over 14 amino acids. The CDR3 spells CAWSGGQGGLGYTF. The CDR3 coding sequence is TGTGCCTGGAGTGGTGGACAGGGAGGCCTCGGCTACACCTTC.

The gene calls are TRBV2 and TRBJ1-1; no reliable D call. The CDR3 covers 13 residues. Germline V gives CDR1 SNHLY, CDR2 FYNNEI. The ends were cut back, 4 bases at V and 3 bases at J, with 9 bases in the middle. Here the CDR3 DNA reads TGTGCCAGCAGTGTGAGGAGGGACACTGAAGCTTTCTTT. Translation gives CASSVRRDTEAFF.

The gene calls are TRBV4-3 and TRBJ2-3; 10 bases agree with TRBD2. Germline values: CDR1 LGHNA, CDR2 YSLEER. V lost 3 bases to trimming and J lost 3 bases; unmatched junction nucleotides: 3. This CDR3 is 15 amino acids long. CDR3 sequence reads: CASSHLAGETDTQYF. CDR3 in DNA: TGCGCCAGCAGCCATCTAGCGGGAGAAACAGATACGCAGTATTTT.

The V and J genes are TRBV11-2 and TRBJ1-3; D ambiguous. The germline gives CDR1 SGHAT, CDR2 FQNNGV. This CDR3 comprises 15 residues. V lost 6 bases and J lost 4, with 16 bases in between. The CDR3 DNA reads as TGTGCCAGCAGTCCGACTCCTGCGGAGGGAAACACCATATATTTT. As protein: CASSPTPAEGNTIYF.

The genes are TRBV5-4 and TRBJ2-1, with D perhaps TRBD2 (5 bases). V was clipped by 0 bases and J by 7 bases, with 8 bases between them. Germline V gene lookup returns CDR1 SGHNT and CDR2 YYREEE (reference sequence). This CDR3 region has 13 residues. The CDR3, as DNA: TGTGCCAGCAGCTTGGCCCCGGGGAATGAGCAGTTCTTC. As protein: CASSLAPGNEQFF.

The J gene is TRBJ2-1, the V gene TRBV28; no definite D call. This CDR3 spans 15 amino acids. Looked up from germline, CDR1 is MDHEN and CDR2 is SYDVKM. Trimming took 2 bases from V and 10 from J, leaving 18 bases between them. CDR3 DNA sequence: TGTGCCAGCAGTTTAACTTTCCGAGAAATTGCGGAGCAGTTCTTC. As protein: CASSLTFREIAEQFF.

This clone was seen just once. The genes are TRBV19 and TRBJ1-2; 7 bases fit TRBD1. V lost 10 bases to trimming and J lost 5 bases; unmatched junction nucleotides: 16. This CDR3 comprises 15 residues. Looked up from germline, CDR1 is LNHDA and CDR2 is SQIVND (reference sequence). CDR3 residues: CATGQVPKVGYGYTF. The CDR3 region has the DNA TGTGCCACTGGACAGGTGCCTAAGGTTGGGTATGGCTACACCTTC.

V and J are TRBV27 and TRBJ2-3; 9 nucleotides agree with TRBD2. CDR3 length equals 15 residues. V trimming: 6 bases; J trimming: 7 bases; junction bases outside the gene matches: 11. Germline V gene lookup returns CDR1 MNHEY and CDR2 SMNVEV (reference sequence). The CDR3 is CASSYGGGRVYTQYF. DNA for the CDR3: TGTGCCAGCAGCTACGGCGGCGGGAGGGTATATACGCAGTATTTT.

This rearrangement joins TRBV11-2 to TRBJ2-6; TRBD1 matches 7 bases. The CDR3 is 18 amino acids. V was pared by 4 bases and J by 0 bases, with 9 bases of the junction left unmatched. Per the germline V gene, CDR1 is SGHAT and CDR2 is FQNNGV. CDR3 residues: CASSSGGVTPSGANVLTF. For the CDR3, the DNA is TGTGCCAGCAGCTCAGGGGGAGTTACCCCCTCTGGGGCCAACGTCCTGACTTTC.

This clone showed up just once. CDR3 sequence reads: CASSVGGGRLEQFF. The CDR3 DNA reads as TGTGCCAGCAGCGTAGGAGGAGGGAGGCTTGAGCAGTTCTTC. V gene TRBV9 combines with J gene TRBJ2-1, with a tentative D call TRBD2 (6 bases). The CDR3 has 14 amino acids. The germline CDR1 and CDR2 sequences are SGDLS and YYNGEE. The V end lost 0 bases, the J end lost 9 bases, and 13 bases lay between the germline ends.

V and J are TRBV10-1 and TRBJ2-7, with 12 bases fitting TRBD2. The junction had 10 bases not matched to a gene; V was cut back by 5 bases and J by 5 bases. The length of the CDR3 is 16 residues. Germline-derived CDR1 and CDR2 are WNHNN and SYGVQD (reference sequence). CDR3 residues: CASSSTRLAGDNEQYF. As DNA, the CDR3 is TGCGCCAGCAGTTCTACCCGACTAGCGGGAGACAACGAGCAGTACTTC.

V and J are TRBV19 and TRBJ1-4, with D tentatively TRBD1 (5 bases). The CDR3 spans 13 residues. The germline V gene has CDR1 LNHDA and CDR2 SQIVND (reference sequence). V was cut by 5 bases and J by 12 bases, with 16 bases left in between. DNA for the CDR3: TGTGCCAGTAGTCTTTCACAAGGGGTCCAACTGTTTTTT. Protein product: CASSLSQGVQLFF.

The chain has TRBV19 and TRBJ1-2; D gene ambiguous. The CDR3 spans 15 residues. The germline V gene has CDR1 LNHDA and CDR2 SQIVND (reference sequence). V was shortened by 0 bases and J by 8 bases, with 16 bases between the two germline ends. CDR3 DNA: TGTGCCAGTAGTATAGATTTTCTCGCCGCGAAGGGCTACACCTTC. It specifies CASSIDFLAAKGYTF.

V usage is TRBV5-1 and J usage is TRBJ2-5, with 8 nucleotides matching TRBD1. The CDR3 spans 15 residues. J lost 4 bases, V lost 6 bases, and 11 bases had no gene match. The V gene's germline CDR1 is SGHRS and CDR2 YFSETQ. Here the CDR3 DNA reads TGCGCCAGCACCGCCCGGGACAGGAAGGGAGAGACCCAGTACTTC. This sequence encodes CASTARDRKGETQYF.

This chain links TRBV2 with TRBJ2-1; D may be TRBD2 (5 bases). Trimming cost V 4 bases and J 2 bases, with 15 bases left between them. The CDR3 has 16 amino acids. Germline V gives CDR1 SNHLY, CDR2 FYNNEI. For the CDR3, the DNA is TGTGCCAGCAGTGTACCTATTACTAGAGCCTACAATGAGCAGTTCTTC. This sequence encodes CASSVPITRAYNEQFF.